This T cell receptor beta chain was observed in a study of T-cell memory formation after mild COVID-19. Overall study: TCR clusters showed largely donor specificity.

Germline-derived CDR1 and CDR2 are SEHNR and FQNEAQ (reference sequence). The V end lost 1 base, the J end lost 0 bases, and 7 bases lay between the germline ends. The CDR3 is 16 residues long. From 5'RACE with constant-segment primers came TCR alpha and TCR beta cDNA libraries that carried sample barcodes and UMIs. TCRdb re-called the 5' RACE reads through MiXCR, storing one row per CDR3 protein. The sample has 290,000 or so distinct CDR3 sequences; approximately 19% are singletons. Of note for this clonotype: The antigen is unknown.

Whole-study results and caveats: Some clones that responded turned up in pre-infection memory, which suggests that cross-reactive memory joined in. Clones that contracted clustered mainly in CM and EM if CD4+ and in EMRA if CD8+.

The source is a man younger than 35 who had mild COVID-19 (a few samples of this study predate the infection). Cell type and time point are not known. V and J are TRBV7-9 and TRBJ1-6; no clear D gene. Sequencing was done on a sample of PBMCs or a T cell subset sorted from them (not recorded which). CDR3 nucleotide sequence: TGTGCCAGCAGCTTAGGGGCTGGCTCCTATAATTCACCCCTCCACTTT. Translating gives CASSLGAGSYNSPLHF.